These 9 T cell receptor beta chains originate from one sample sequenced in a study of T cell changes during pregnancy in multiple sclerosis. Produced via immunoSEQ multiplex PCR; TCRdb's table is partial and in-frame only. Among about 40,000 clones listed, 94% were seen once. The source material was peripheral blood, sampled in the third trimester of pregnancy. The receptors derive from a female donor with multiple sclerosis, enrolled in a pregnancy study.

The chain combines TRBV28 with TRBJ1-6, with 7 bases fitting TRBD1. Germline CDR1 reads MDHEN; CDR2 reads SYDVKM. The CDR3 sequence is 14 residues long. Trimming cost V 7 bases and J 10 bases; bases outside gene matches: 10. CDR3 nucleotide sequence: TGTGCCAGCAATAACAGGGGTGTAAGCTCACCCCTCCACTTT. Protein sequence: CASNNRGVSSPLHF.

The chain couples TRBV11-3 to TRBJ2-2, with D maybe TRBD1 (6 bases). V lost 4 bases and J 4 bases, leaving 13 bases between the germline ends. The CDR3 is made up of 15 amino acids. The V gene's germline CDR1 is SGHNT and CDR2 YENEEA. The CDR3 spells CASSYRTVTTGELFF. In DNA form, the CDR3 reads TGTGCCAGCAGCTATAGGACAGTTACCACCGGGGAGCTGTTTTTT.

This chain joins TRBV5-6 and TRBJ2-7; the match to TRBD2 covers 10 bases. The germline gives CDR1 SGHDT, CDR2 YYEEEE. The CDR3 has 16 residues. The ends lost 4 bases at V and 6 bases at J; junction bases unmatched: 13. The CDR3 bases are TGTGCCAGCAGCGTGGGGCTAGCGGGAGATTATTCCGAGCAGTACTTC. Its protein product is CASSVGLAGDYSEQYF.

The rearrangement joins TRBV19 to TRBJ1-3, with 9 positions matching TRBD1. Germline assignment: CDR1 LNHDA and CDR2 SQIVND (reference sequence). The CDR3 length is 14 residues. Unmatched junction bases numbered 8, after V lost 7 bases and J lost 7 bases. The DNA of the CDR3 is TGTGCCAGTACTTCAGGACAGGGGCGGAACACCATATATTTT. This codes for CASTSGQGRNTIYF.

The genes are TRBV7-3 and TRBJ2-1; 10 positions match TRBD2. There are 20 residues in the CDR3. V was pared by 5 bases and J by 6 bases, with 22 bases of the junction left unmatched. Per germline, CDR1 SGHTA and CDR2 FQGTGA. The CDR3 spells CASSPLDGSEAGGPCNEQFF. In nucleotides, the CDR3 is TGTGCCAGCAGCCCATTGGACGGCTCCGAAGCGGGAGGGCCTTGCAATGAGCAGTTCTTC.

CDR3 sequence reads: CSVAALGTGWPTEAFF. In DNA, the CDR3 is TGCAGCGTTGCGGCCCTCGGGACAGGGTGGCCCACTGAAGCTTTCTTT. V usage is TRBV29-1 and J usage is TRBJ1-1; 9 bases fit TRBD1. CDR1 and CDR2 from the germline V gene are SQVTM and ANQGSEA. V shed 4 bases, J shed 4 bases, and the junction held 13 bases outside the gene matches. The CDR3 length is 16 residues.

The chain links TRBV5-4 to TRBJ1-2; no reliable D call. This CDR3 region has 15 residues. V was shortened by 0 bases and J by 12 bases, with 21 bases between the two germline ends. Germline V gives CDR1 SGHNT, CDR2 YYREEE (reference sequence). The CDR3: CASSLGGGQLTADTF. Written as DNA, the CDR3 is TGTGCCAGCAGCTTGGGTGGCGGGCAGTTAACAGCGGACACCTTC.

CDR3 DNA sequence: TGTGCCAGCAGTGAAGTCGAGACTAGCGGTTACAATGAGCAGTTCTTC. Its translation: CASSEVETSGYNEQFF. The J gene is TRBJ2-1, the V gene TRBV6-1; the match to TRBD2 covers 9 bases. CDR3 length: 16 amino acids. With 1 base clipped from V and 4 bases from J, the junction kept 5 bases outside the gene matches. CDR1 MNHNS and CDR2 SASEGT come from the germline V gene.

The rearrangement uses TRBV20-1 and TRBJ2-5; perhaps TRBD1 as D (5 bases). CDR3 length: 11 residues. With 4 bases removed from V and 6 bases from J, the gap between germline ends came to 9 bases. Germline CDR1 DFQATT, CDR2 SNEGSKA (reference sequence). The CDR3 loop is CSANHRQTQYF. The CDR3 bases are TGCAGTGCTAATCACAGGCAGACCCAGTACTTC.